Sequencing of this T cell receptor beta chain was carried out in a study of T cell repertoires in cytomegalovirus infection. Across the study: An indication of both CMV infection and matching HLA type came from public TCR beta signatures. Broader study findings: There were HLA-C-restricted CMV-specific TCR beta clonotypes dominating the ex vivo response. CMV carriers having the relevant HLA were flagged by cumulative public TCR beta family frequency.

CDR3 size: 15 residues. The germline V gene has CDR1 KGHSH and CDR2 LQKENI. V lost 2 bases and J 2 bases, leaving 13 bases between the germline ends. This clonotype appeared a few times. The antigen remains undetermined. TCRdb called the reads again in MiXCR, with one record for every CDR3 protein. The table records around 800,000 distinct CDR3 sequences, about 30% of them present only once. This chain joins TRBV18 and TRBJ2-7, with D possibly being TRBD1 or TRBD2 (5 bases each). The sequence was collected from a human donor in good health (CMV status not recorded). Some clones in this sample may be carry-over from other donors' samples. Here the sequenced sample was cultured CD8+ T cells from PBMCs, taken from culture after CMV antigen stimulation. The CDR3 bases are TGTGCCAGCTCACCATGGGGACCCTCTACCTACGAGCAGTACTTC. Protein: CASSPWGPSTYEQYF.